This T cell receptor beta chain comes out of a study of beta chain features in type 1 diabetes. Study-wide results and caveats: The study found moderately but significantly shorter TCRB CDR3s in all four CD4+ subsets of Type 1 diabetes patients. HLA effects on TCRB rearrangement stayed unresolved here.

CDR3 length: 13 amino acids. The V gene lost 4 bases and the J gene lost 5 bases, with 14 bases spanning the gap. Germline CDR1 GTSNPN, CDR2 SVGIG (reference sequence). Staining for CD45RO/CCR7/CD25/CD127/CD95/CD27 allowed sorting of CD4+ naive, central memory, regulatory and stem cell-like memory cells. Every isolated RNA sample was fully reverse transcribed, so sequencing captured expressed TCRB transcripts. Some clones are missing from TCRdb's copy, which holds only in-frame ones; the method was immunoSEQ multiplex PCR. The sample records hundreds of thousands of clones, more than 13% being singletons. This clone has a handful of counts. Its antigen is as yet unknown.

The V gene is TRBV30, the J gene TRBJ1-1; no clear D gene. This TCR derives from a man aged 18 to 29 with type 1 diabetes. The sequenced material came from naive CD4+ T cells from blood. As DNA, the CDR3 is TGTGCCTGGATATGGGGAGGTGGGACTGAAGCTTTCTTT. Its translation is CAWIWGGGTEAFF.